A selection of T cell receptor beta chains follows, all from one sample in a study of monozygotic twins with cystic fibrosis. Assay: immunoSEQ multiplex PCR; the TCRdb copy retains only in-frame clones and omits some. Of around 17,000 clones listed, about 96% are singletons. Material for sequencing was blood. These receptors were taken from a girl aged 2-15 years with cystic fibrosis. Each CDR3 is given with its conserved first and last residue. D genes are given only for firm matches. Not every row has a clone size; where given, it reads once, few, many or a size class.

j_gene,d_gene,abundance,v_gene,CDR3aa,CDR3nt
TRBJ1-4,.,.,TRBV5-8,CASSLELGKLFF,TGTGCCAGCAGCTTGGAACTAGGAAAACTGTTTTTT
TRBJ2-1,TRBD1,.,TRBV18,CASSPAQGVGSYNEQFF,TGTGCCAGCTCACCAGCGCAGGGGGTAGGATCCTACAATGAGCAGTTCTTC
TRBJ1-1,TRBD1,.,TRBV9,CASSGRQGGNTEAFF,TGTGCCAGCAGCGGACGACAGGGGGGGAACACTGAAGCTTTCTTT
TRBJ1-1,.,.,TRBV11-2,CASSSGEVNTEAFF,TGTGCCAGCAGTTCAGGGGAGGTGAACACTGAAGCTTTCTTT
TRBJ2-2,.,once,TRBV11-2,CASSPIGGSGELFF,TGTGCCAGCAGCCCCATAGGGGGGTCCGGGGAGCTGTTTTTT
TRBJ2-5,TRBD2,.,TRBV5-1,CASSFRTSAGPQETQYF,TGCGCCAGCAGCTTTCGGACTAGCGCGGGACCTCAAGAGACCCAGTACTTC
TRBJ2-3,.,.,TRBV19,CASSIVRGPQYF,TGTGCCAGTAGTATTGTCCGGGGTCCGCAGTATTTT
TRBJ1-1,.,.,TRBV7-8,CASSQPGQQNEAFF,TGTGCCAGCAGCCAACCCGGACAGCAAAACGAAGCTTTCTTT
TRBJ2-4,.,.,TRBV5-6,CASSLGPGSKNIQYF,TGTGCCAGCAGCTTGGGTCCGGGATCTAAAAACATTCAGTACTTC
TRBJ2-5,TRBD1,.,TRBV13,CASSLRQGKETQYF,TGTGCCAGCAGCTTAAGACAGGGGAAAGAGACCCAGTACTTC
TRBJ2-3,TRBD1,.,TRBV14,CASSHRQGERTDTQYF,TGTGCCAGCAGCCACCGACAGGGGGAGCGTACAGATACGCAGTATTTT
TRBJ1-3,.,.,TRBV28,CASSFPGDSGNTIYF,TGTGCCAGCAGTTTTCCGGGCGACTCTGGAAACACCATATATTTT
TRBJ1-2,TRBD1,.,TRBV7-2,CASSSTSGTGIYGYTF,TGTGCCAGCAGCTCAACGTCCGGGACAGGCATCTATGGCTACACCTTC
TRBJ2-2,TRBD1,.,TRBV29-1,CSVQRQGANPGELFF,TGCAGCGTTCAACGACAGGGGGCGAATCCCGGGGAGCTGTTTTTT
TRBJ2-7,TRBD1,.,TRBV29-1,CSVSTGTVPGEQYF,TGCAGCGTTTCAACCGGGACAGTGCCGGGCGAGCAGTACTTC
TRBJ1-6,.,.,TRBV10-2,CASSDGAAPLHF,TGCGCCAGCAGTGACGGGGCTGCGCCCCTCCACTTT
TRBJ2-2,.,.,TRBV7-2,CASSVLNTGELFF,TGTGCCAGCAGCGTCTTGAACACCGGGGAGCTGTTTTTT
TRBJ2-6,.,once,TRBV6-6,CASSYSGGLGANVLTF,TGTGCCAGCAGTTACTCGGGGGGGCTAGGGGCCAACGTCCTGACTTTC
TRBJ2-2,.,.,TRBV10-2,CASSQYTGELFF,TGCGCCAGCAGTCAGTACACCGGGGAGCTGTTTTTT
TRBJ1-5,.,.,TRBV28,CASSHYSNQPQHF,TGTGCCAGCAGCCATTATAGCAATCAGCCCCAGCATTTT
TRBJ1-5,.,.,TRBV2,CASSDWQGLNQPQHF,TGTGCCAGCAGTGATTGGCAGGGGCTTAATCAGCCCCAGCATTTT
TRBJ2-2,TRBD1,.,TRBV6-4,CASSDSTGGAGELFF,TGTGCCAGCAGTGACTCGACAGGGGGCGCCGGGGAGCTGTTTTTT
TRBJ1-4,.,.,TRBV4-1,CASSPGGAGNEKLFF,TGCGCCAGCAGCCCCGGGGGGGCGGGTAATGAAAAACTGTTTTTT
TRBJ1-2,.,.,TRBV4-3,CASSQSQVTNGYTF,TGCGCCAGCAGCCAAAGTCAGGTCACGAATGGCTACACCTTC
TRBJ2-1,.,.,TRBV6-5,CASSYPPEQFF,TGTGCCAGCAGTTACCCACCGGAGCAGTTCTTC